Listed below are T cell receptor beta chains from one sample, sequenced in a study of T-cell memory formation after mild COVID-19. Each CDR3 protein is one row after TCRdb ran MiXCR on the 5' RACE reads. The sample carries about 310,000 distinct CDR3 sequences, approximately 19% recorded once. Sequencing was carried out using PBMCs or a T cell subset sorted from them (not recorded which). The receptors here all came from a man between 18 and 29 years old who had mild COVID-19 (a few samples of this study predate the infection). Cell type and time point are not known. The CDR3 runs from the conserved cysteine through the conserved F or W. D genes are given only for firm matches. Size values are once, few and many counts, or a class for expanded clones, and some rows have none.

size	J	V	D	CDR3	DNA
-	TRBJ2-1	TRBV4-3	-	CASSQGSRGNYNEQFF	TGCGCCAGCAGCCAAGGTTCCAGGGGTAACTACAATGAGCAGTTCTTC
few	TRBJ2-2	TRBV7-8	TRBD1	CASSLEGRGRTGELFF	TGTGCCAGCAGCTTAGAAGGAAGGGGGCGAACCGGGGAGCTGTTTTTT
few	TRBJ2-7	TRBV7-2	-	CASGFGDHEQYF	TGTGCCAGCGGGTTCGGGGATCACGAGCAGTACTTC
-	TRBJ1-5	TRBV12-3/TRBV12-4	-	CASSSRVFSNQPQHF	TGTGCCAGCTCGAGTCGGGTTTTTAGCAATCAGCCCCAGCATTTT
-	TRBJ2-3	TRBV12-3/TRBV12-4	TRBD1	CASRRTGSGTDTQYF	TGTGCCAGCAGACGGACAGGGTCGGGCACAGATACGCAGTATTTT
few	TRBJ1-6	TRBV3-1	-	CASSQVGDRGSPLHF	TGTGCCAGCAGCCAAGTGGGCGATAGGGGTTCACCCCTCCACTTT
-	TRBJ2-1	TRBV4-1	TRBD2	CASSQDGAGGYNEQFF	TGCGCCAGCAGCCAAGACGGCGCGGGGGGCTACAATGAGCAGTTCTTC
few	TRBJ2-7	TRBV13	-	CASSPRGGRYEQYF	TGTGCCAGCAGCCCGAGGGGGGGGCGGTACGAGCAGTACTTC
-	TRBJ2-3	TRBV7-8	-	CASSLDSTGDTQYF	TGTGCCAGCAGCTTAGACTCGACGGGGGATACGCAGTATTTT
-	TRBJ2-7	TRBV6-1	-	CASSDWDGAYEQYF	TGTGCCAGCAGTGACTGGGACGGAGCCTACGAGCAGTACTTC
few	TRBJ1-4	TRBV29-1	-	CSVPEGVKLFF	TGCAGCGTTCCTGAAGGGGTAAAACTGTTTTTT
-	TRBJ1-1	TRBV20-1	-	CSARPGRINTEAFF	TGCAGTGCTAGACCTGGACGGATTAACACTGAAGCTTTCTTT
few	TRBJ1-2	TRBV7-9	-	CASSYPRDGYYGYTF	TGTGCCAGCAGCTACCCTAGGGACGGATACTATGGCTACACCTTC
-	TRBJ2-7	TRBV10-3	TRBD1	CAISSGTGVYEQYF	TGTGCCATCAGTTCCGGGACAGGGGTCTACGAGCAGTACTTC
many	TRBJ2-1	TRBV15	-	CATSKGYNEQFF	TGTGCCACCAGCAAGGGGTACAATGAGCAGTTCTTC
-	TRBJ2-3	TRBV5-1	-	CASSLTPPTDTQYF	TGCGCCAGCAGCCTGACCCCCCCCACAGATACGCAGTATTTT
few	TRBJ1-6	TRBV20-1	TRBD1	CSARTGGSGRSPLHF	TGCAGTGCTAGGACAGGGGGAAGCGGACGTTCACCCCTCCACTTT
-	TRBJ2-2	TRBV19	-	CASSIGALGRGTGELFF	TGTGCCAGTAGTATTGGCGCCCTGGGTCGGGGCACCGGGGAGCTGTTTTTT
-	TRBJ1-3	TRBV6-5	-	CASRTVSSGNTIYF	TGTGCCAGCAGAACGGTGAGCTCTGGAAACACCATATATTTT
few	TRBJ1-1	TRBV6-1	-	CASKRGQLPTEAFF	TGTGCCAGCAAGAGGGGACAATTGCCCACTGAAGCTTTCTTT
-	TRBJ2-1	TRBV7-3	TRBD2	CASSLNRLAGGPYNEQFF	TGTGCCAGCAGCTTAAACCGACTAGCGGGGGGCCCATACAATGAGCAGTTCTTC
-	TRBJ2-5	TRBV4-2	-	CASSPLNGKEETQYF	TGTGCCAGCAGCCCCCTTAATGGCAAGGAAGAGACCCAGTACTTC
few	TRBJ1-5	TRBV6-1	TRBD1	CASRQRPGQSNQPQHF	TGTGCCAGCAGACAAAGACCGGGACAGAGCAATCAGCCCCAGCATTTT
few	TRBJ1-2	TRBV6-2/TRBV6-3	-	CASSHRRANGYTF	TGTGCCAGCAGTCACCGAAGGGCAAATGGCTACACCTTC
few	TRBJ1-5	TRBV4-1	-	CASSPWDASNQPQHF	TGCGCCAGCAGCCCCTGGGACGCGAGCAATCAGCCCCAGCATTTT
few	TRBJ2-5	TRBV4-1	TRBD2	CASSQDPPSGGQETQYF	TGCGCCAGCAGCCAAGATCCGCCTAGCGGGGGGCAAGAGACCCAGTACTTC
-	TRBJ2-1	TRBV28	-	CASSEGGNNEQFF	TGTGCCAGCAGTGAGGGGGGAAACAATGAGCAGTTCTTC
-	TRBJ2-2	TRBV18	-	CASSPGALSGELFF	TGTGCCAGCTCACCAGGGGCACTCAGCGGGGAGCTGTTTTTT
-	TRBJ2-3	TRBV7-3	-	CASSLDSNTDTQYF	TGTGCCAGCAGCTTGGACAGCAACACAGATACGCAGTATTTT
-	TRBJ2-3	TRBV27	-	CASSFGGRADTQYF	TGTGCCAGCAGTTTTGGGGGTCGCGCAGATACGCAGTATTTT
-	TRBJ1-1	TRBV7-2	-	CASSSPEVNTEAFF	TGTGCCAGCAGCTCGCCGGAAGTGAACACTGAAGCTTTCTTT
-	TRBJ2-1	TRBV20-1	-	CSARGIGQGSYNEQFF	TGCAGTGCTAGGGGGATCGGGCAGGGGTCTTACAATGAGCAGTTCTTC
few	TRBJ1-2	TRBV7-9	TRBD1	CASSLQGGNYGYTF	TGTGCCAGCAGCTTACAGGGGGGGAACTATGGCTACACCTTC
many	TRBJ2-2	TRBV6-2/TRBV6-3	TRBD1	CASSYRSDRVLTGELFF	TGTGCCAGCAGTTACCGGTCCGACAGGGTTCTCACCGGGGAGCTGTTTTTT
-	TRBJ2-3	TRBV7-3	-	CASSLMGGLLDTQYF	TGTGCCAGCAGCTTAATGGGCGGGCTGTTGGATACGCAGTATTTT
few	TRBJ2-3	TRBV11-2	TRBD1	CASSARTGTSTDTQYF	TGTGCCAGCAGCGCCCGGACAGGGACTAGCACAGATACGCAGTATTTT